These 21 T cell receptor beta chains were sequenced from one sample in a study of cytomegalovirus exposure and HLA in healthy donors. Use of 60 Vbeta and 13 Jbeta primers characterized the PCR. The assay was immunoSEQ multiplex PCR, and TCRdb's table has in-frame clones only and misses some. This sample carries approximately 160,000 clones, under 85% of them seen once, and the ten largest clones take 1.5% to 2%. Sequenced: PBMCs. These receptors all come from a woman in her twenties or thirties in good health and CMV-seronegative.

The chain's CDR3 is CASSDGTDYEQYF. The CDR3 region has the DNA TGTGCCAGCAGCGACGGGACAGACTACGAGCAGTACTTC. The rearrangement uses TRBV7-3 and TRBJ2-5; 7 bases are shared with TRBD1. The end of the DNA aligns better with TRBJ2-7, so the J call may be wrong. The CDR3 is 13 amino acids. CDR1 SGHTA and CDR2 FQGTGA come from the germline V gene.

The CDR3 loop is CASSRGTALEQYF. The CDR3, as DNA: TGTGCCAGCAGCCGCGGGACAGCGCTGGAGCAGTACTTC. This chain links TRBV14 with TRBJ2-7; a possible D gene is TRBD1 (7 bases). Germline loops: CDR1 SGHDN, CDR2 FVKESK. The CDR3 length is 13 residues. V lost 4 bases, J lost 7 bases, and 14 bases lay in between.

This chain links TRBV6-1 with TRBJ2-7, with D tentatively TRBD1 (5 bases). The CDR3 spans 14 residues. The V end was cut by 2 bases, the J end by 7 bases, with 15 bases between. Germline V gene lookup returns CDR1 MNHNS and CDR2 SASEGT. The CDR3 loop reads CASSEQQAVREQYF. In nucleotides, the CDR3 is TGTGCCAGCAGTGAACAACAGGCCGTGAGAGAGCAGTACTTC.

As DNA, the CDR3 is TGCGCCAGCAGCCAAGATCCCTCCCAGGGGGAGCTGTTTTTT. Protein: CASSQDPSQGELFF. This chain uses TRBV4-1 with TRBJ2-2; D gene uncertain. Germline V lookup: CDR1 MGHRA, CDR2 YSYEKL. Between the trimmed V and J ends, which lost 0 bases and 8 bases, there was a span of 10 bases. This CDR3 contains 14 residues.

J is TRBJ2-3 and V is TRBV10-3, with 13 nucleotides matching TRBD2. The CDR3 length is 18 residues. V trimming: 5 bases; J trimming: 2 bases; junction bases outside the gene matches: 10. Germline V gene sequence: CDR1 ENHRY, CDR2 SYGVKD. The chain's CDR3 is CAISSRTSGGPPTDTQYF. The CDR3 bases are TGTGCCATCAGTTCGAGGACTAGCGGGGGCCCTCCCACAGATACGCAGTATTTT.

V gene TRBV18 combines with J gene TRBJ2-7, with 7 bases lining up with TRBD2. V shed 4 bases, J shed 4 bases, and the junction held 4 bases outside the gene matches. Looked up from germline, CDR1 is KGHSH and CDR2 is LQKENI. The CDR3 is 13 residues long. The CDR3 sequence is CASSHGGGYEQYF. In DNA form, the CDR3 reads TGTGCCAGCTCACACGGGGGAGGGTACGAGCAGTACTTC.

This clone was counted a few times. The chain joins TRBV2 to TRBJ2-1, with 7 bases that match TRBD2. With V trimmed by 6 bases and J by 8 bases, 7 bases remained unmatched. CDR3 length: 13 amino acids. CDR1 is SNHLY and CDR2 is FYNNEI in the germline V gene. For the CDR3, the DNA is TGTGCCAGCAGGTGGTTGGGGAGGGATGAGCAGTTCTTC. This encodes CASRWLGRDEQFF.

The CDR3 loop is CAWNQGVNTEAFF. CDR3 bases: TGTGCCTGGAACCAGGGCGTGAACACTGAAGCTTTCTTT. This rearrangement joins TRBV30 to TRBJ1-1; tentative D call: TRBD1 (5 bases). Trimming pared 4 bases from V and 0 bases from J, leaving 9 bases between. There are 13 residues in the CDR3. Germline assignment: CDR1 GTSNPN and CDR2 SVGIG (reference sequence).

The chain recombines TRBV27 with TRBJ2-7, with 8 bases fitting TRBD1. The CDR3 contains 15 residues. V shed 3 bases and J 5 bases; nucleotides not matched to a gene: 9. The germline CDR1 and CDR2 sequences are MNHEY and SMNVEV (reference sequence). DNA for the CDR3: TGTGCCAGCAGTTTGGGGACAGGTGGGAAAAACGAGCAGTACTTC. This translates into CASSLGTGGKNEQYF.

This clone was found a few times. The chain carries TRBV12-5 and TRBJ2-5; unclear D gene. Trimming left V 5 bases short and J 5 bases short, with 12 bases between. In germline, CDR1 is LGHNT, CDR2 FRNRAP. There are 13 residues in the CDR3. DNA for the CDR3: TGTGCTAGTGGTCCCCGCGGTGGGGAGACCCAGTACTTC. Protein sequence: CASGPRGGETQYF.

The gene calls are TRBV30 and TRBJ1-5, with D unclear. Germline loops: CDR1 GTSNPN, CDR2 SVGIG (reference sequence). V was trimmed by 0 bases and J by 4 bases, leaving 7 bases between them. This CDR3 is built from 13 residues. The CDR3 region is CAWSVRENQPQHF. The CDR3 DNA is TGTGCCTGGAGTGTCCGTGAGAATCAGCCCCAGCATTTT.

The genes are TRBV5-1 and TRBJ1-3, with D perhaps matching TRBD1 (5 bases). Trimming removed 2 bases from V and 1 base from J, with 7 bases in between. The CDR3 contains 14 residues. CDR1 and CDR2 (germline): SGHRS, YFSETQ. The CDR3 spells CASSLRQSGNTIYF. In nucleotides, the CDR3 is TGCGCCAGCAGCTTACGACAGTCTGGAAACACCATATATTTT. The full variable domain, in which reference TRBV5-1 and TRBJ1-3 provide the parts outside the CDR3, is KAGVTQTPRYLIKTRGQQVTLSCSPISGHRSVSWYQQTPGQGLQFLFEYFSETQRNKGNFPGRFSGRQFSNSRSEMNVSTLELGDSALYLCASSLRQSGNTIYFGEGSWLTVV.

The chain uses TRBV9 and TRBJ1-6, with D possibly TRBD1 on 5 matching bases. CDR1 is SGDLS and CDR2 is YYNGEE in the germline V gene. This CDR3 has 12 residues. Trimming took off 3 bases at V and 10 bases at J, with 8 bases between the two ends. DNA for the CDR3: TGTGCCAGCAGCGACGGGGGGTCACCCCTCCACTTT. This translates into CASSDGGSPLHF. The full variable domain, its missing parts supplied by reference TRBV9 and TRBJ1-6, is DSGVTQTPKHLITATGQRVTLRCSPRSGDLSVYWYQQSLDQGLQFLIQYYNGEERAKGNILERFSAQQFPDLHSELNLSSLELGDSALYFCASSDGGSPLHFGNGTRLTVT.

The chain is built from TRBV4-2 and TRBJ1-3; D may be TRBD1 (5 bases). Germline lookup yields CDR1 LGHNA and CDR2 YNFKEQ. The CDR3 is 18 residues long. Trimming removed 0 bases from V and 3 bases from J, with 18 bases in between. In DNA, the CDR3 is TGTGCCAGCAGCCAAGAAGGGGCAGGCACCATAATTGGAAACACCATATATTTT. Translated, it gives CASSQEGAGTIIGNTIYF.

The rearrangement joins TRBV7-3 to TRBJ1-1, with TRBD1 matching 8 bases. This CDR3 is built from 15 residues. Germline CDR1 SGHTA, CDR2 FQGTGA. The V gene end was trimmed by 4 bases and the J gene end by 3 bases; junction bases not matched to a gene: 7. CDR3 residues: CASSSAGGAYTEAFF. The CDR3 DNA follows: TGTGCCAGCAGCTCCGCAGGGGGCGCGTACACTGAAGCTTTCTTT.

This CDR3 is CAWSVLQGFEETQYF. DNA for the CDR3: TGTGCCTGGAGTGTCCTACAGGGGTTTGAAGAGACCCAGTACTTC. The chain links TRBV30 to TRBJ2-5; 7 nucleotides line up with TRBD1. The germline V gene encodes CDR1 GTSNPN and CDR2 SVGIG (reference sequence). V lost 0 bases, J lost 3 bases, and 7 bases stayed unmatched. The CDR3 is 15 amino acids.

The CDR3: CAISVQGTDQPQHF. In DNA, the CDR3 is TGTGCCATCAGTGTCCAGGGGACGGATCAGCCCCAGCATTTT. This rearrangement joins TRBV10-3 to TRBJ1-5, with D maybe TRBD1 (6 bases). The CDR3 spans 14 residues. V was trimmed by 4 bases and J by 5 bases, leaving 12 bases between them. Germline V lookup: CDR1 ENHRY, CDR2 SYGVKD.

This chain uses TRBV7-6 with TRBJ2-7, with 7 positions matching TRBD1. Trimming cost V 4 bases and J 3 bases; bases outside gene matches: 15. Germline V gene sequence: CDR1 SGHVS, CDR2 FNYEAQ. There are 17 residues in the CDR3. The CDR3: CASSYRDSLRGNYEQYF. CDR3 coding DNA: TGTGCCAGCAGCTACCGGGACAGCCTTCGGGGCAACTACGAGCAGTACTTC.

This clone has only a few counts. The gene calls are TRBV7-9 and TRBJ2-1; D possibly corresponds to TRBD2 (5 bases). The CDR3 covers 13 residues. Germline values: CDR1 SEHNR, CDR2 FQNEAQ (reference sequence). Trimming pared 7 bases from V and 1 base from J, leaving 8 bases between. The CDR3 region has the DNA TGTGCCAGCAACGGGGTTTCCTACAATGAGCAGTTCTTC. Translation gives CASNGVSYNEQFF.

The chain uses TRBV9 and TRBJ2-5, with TRBD2 as a possible D gene (6 bases). The germline gives CDR1 SGDLS, CDR2 YYNGEE. The CDR3 sequence is 14 residues long. With 0 bases removed from V and 2 bases from J, the gap between germline ends came to 8 bases. This chain's CDR3 is CASSVGGVQETQYF. The DNA of the CDR3 is TGTGCCAGCAGCGTAGGCGGGGTACAAGAGACCCAGTACTTC.

V usage is TRBV7-9 and J usage is TRBJ2-5, with no clear D. CDR3 size: 14 residues. Trimming removed 1 base at V and 2 bases at J, with 8 bases between. Per germline, CDR1 SEHNR and CDR2 FQNEAQ (reference sequence). The CDR3 is CASSLDNQQETQYF. CDR3 sequence (DNA): TGTGCCAGCAGCTTAGATAATCAGCAAGAGACCCAGTACTTC.